This T cell receptor beta chain appears in the sequencing data of a study of T cells in women clearing cervical HPV infection (dated by TCRdb to the late 2010s). Regarding the study in general: The cases were 25 to 30 women with histologically confirmed HPV16-related CIN3 or worse, and 2 of those women had invasive cancers. The controls were fewer than 30 women whose single incident HPV16 infection cleared within 12 months with no development of precancer or cancer. Blood from cases was drawn at the visit where the lesion was first identified, while blood from controls was drawn once the infection was no longer detected. For cases, the median interval between lesion detection and blood sampling was about 140 days, with an interquartile range of about 85 to 220 days. Because only a few women had HLA typing data, the possibility that HLA type acted as a confounder could not be ruled out. The exploratory proof-of-principle case-control study was nested within the Guanacaste HPV Natural History Study in Costa Rica and compared TCR repertoires across cervical HPV16 outcomes. Cases and controls were matched on year of sample collection and on age within five years. Cases had a median age of roughly 30 years compared with 38 to 40 for controls, and baseline characteristics showed no significant differences between the groups. The parent cohort enrolled around 9,800 women aged 18 or older in Guanacaste, Costa Rica, during about 1992 to 1994 and followed them for more than 6 years. Five blinded duplicates per group were added as quality controls, so that roughly 60 samples were obtained: roughly 50 participants and some 10 replicates. The paper's findings and limits, for the study overall: Because the number of T cells per sample was unknown, the richness differences could reflect varying T-cell content rather than repertoire biology. The cross-sectional design could not show whether the associations came before the infection or were a result of it, and neither effector/memory subsets nor HPV-specific T cells were isolated. Across sequencing depths, CIN3+ cases showed significantly higher TCR repertoire richness than controls, but evenness did not differ between the groups. Cases were distinguished from controls with an estimated AUC of about 0.8 by random forest classifiers combining richness and V gene abundances. Lower TRBV6-7 relative abundance was observed in cases than in controls (approximately 0.1% versus 0.16%; Bonferroni P = 0.0008).

Every participant had a single incident cervical HPV16 infection, and women with prevalent HPV16 infections were excluded. Cervical HPV DNA was detected with MY09/MY11 PCR, and genotyping was done by dot-blot hybridization. Around 14 mL of heparinized blood was centrifuged, after which the buffy coat was aliquoted, frozen at -30 degrees C, and then stored at -80 degrees C. QIAGEN kits were used to extract genomic DNA from the buffy coat specimens. TCR beta CDR3 regions were amplified by multiplex PCR from an average of about 1,100 ng genomic DNA per sample using the immunoSEQ assay. Primer bias was corrected in the assay by using a complete synthetic TCR repertoire to establish an amplification baseline. The amplicons were sequenced on the Illumina platform. Per the source publication's procedure: Error correction of the sequences involved clustering with frequency ratios plus a modified nearest-neighbor algorithm, after which the sequences were analyzed in the immunoSEQ Analyzer using IMGT gene definitions. At each rarefaction depth, TCR richness and evenness were averaged across 20 rarefaction repeats, and samples with fewer sequences than that depth were excluded. V, D and J gene relative abundances were compared between groups with Wilcoxon rank sum tests, applying FDR correction. An intraclass correlation of approximately 96% for TCR richness and an average of roughly 80% across 66 gene segments were obtained from the blinded duplicates. The table was pulled from immuneACCESS by TCRdb, which kept in-frame rearrangements only. Such tables lose some clones; where checked, under half of the loss comes from unresolved V genes, and the rest has no known cause. Clone size and V and J calls were adopted from that table, with D and trimming inferred from the DNA. The record for this sample contains some 20,000 clones. The top ten clonotypes cover roughly 9% of the sample.

Trimming takes 4 bases off V and 4 bases off J; junction bases not matched to a gene: 10. Via the germline V gene (reference sequence), CDR1 is SGHNT and CDR2 YYREEE. The CDR3 runs 15 residues from the cysteine to the phenylalanine. Shown are 36 bases from within the CDR3, in frame from base 1. As concerns this clone: It lacks a known antigen. The read ends 3 residues shy of where the CDR3 ends; the end is completed using the germline J gene.

Here the chain combines TRBV5-4 and TRBJ2-7; the junction holds 8 bases that match TRBD1. Sequenced: blood buffy coat. The source of this sequence is a woman between 18 and 69 years old with a cervical HPV16 infection that either progressed to CIN3+ or cleared (not recorded which). CDR3 bases read: TGTGCCAGCAGCGTCAGGGGGCGAACGTCGTACGAG. Its translation reads: CASSVRGRTSYE. The complete CDR3 protein is CASSVRGRTSYEQYF.